A selection of T cell receptor beta chains follows, all from one sample in a study of response to subunit inactivated influenza vaccine. One entry per CDR3 protein results from TCRdb running MiXCR on the RT-PCR reads. This table has around 490,000 distinct CDR3 sequences, 7.5% to 8.5% appearing once. The specimen comprised PBMCs from blood, sampled about 23 months after vaccination. These receptor sequences come from a man between 50 and 75 years old who received an inactivated influenza vaccine. Each CDR3 is given with its conserved first and last residue. D genes are given only for firm matches. The size field is filled for only some rows; it gives once, few, many or a size class.

clone size: few
J gene: TRBJ1-6
V gene: TRBV25-1
D gene: .
CDR3 protein: CASKGRQNSPLHF
CDR3 DNA: TGTGCCAGCAAGGGCAGGCAGAATTCACCCCTCCACTTT

clone size: .
J gene: TRBJ2-1
V gene: TRBV4-3
D gene: TRBD1
CDR3 protein: CASRLTGTGGSNEQFF
CDR3 DNA: TGCGCCAGCAGGCTAACCGGGACAGGGGGCTCCAATGAGCAGTTCTTC

clone size: .
J gene: TRBJ2-1
V gene: TRBV7-2
D gene: .
CDR3 protein: CASSSAWGNEQFF
CDR3 DNA: TGTGCCAGCAGCTCCGCTTGGGGGAATGAGCAGTTCTTC

clone size: many
J gene: TRBJ1-1
V gene: TRBV20-1
D gene: TRBD1
CDR3 protein: CSAMGTAGLNAFF
CDR3 DNA: TGCAGTGCTATGGGGACAGCGGGTCTAAACGCTTTCTTT

clone size: .
J gene: TRBJ1-4
V gene: TRBV12-3/TRBV12-4
D gene: .
CDR3 protein: CASSFRRGVYNEKLFF
CDR3 DNA: TGTGCCAGCAGTTTTCGGAGAGGGGTTTATAATGAAAAACTGTTTTTT

clone size: few
J gene: TRBJ2-1
V gene: TRBV28
D gene: TRBD2
CDR3 protein: CASTSSGRDEQFF
CDR3 DNA: TGTGCCAGCACCTCTAGCGGGAGGGACGAGCAGTTCTTC

clone size: few
J gene: TRBJ2-1
V gene: TRBV7-2
D gene: TRBD2
CDR3 protein: CASSLVFGGAGYNEQFF
CDR3 DNA: TGTGCCAGCAGCTTAGTTTTCGGGGGGGCGGGTTACAATGAGCAGTTCTTC

clone size: many
J gene: TRBJ2-2
V gene: TRBV12-3/TRBV12-4
D gene: .
CDR3 protein: CASSFINTGELFF
CDR3 DNA: TGTGCCAGCAGTTTCATCAACACCGGGGAGCTGTTTTTT

clone size: few
J gene: TRBJ2-3
V gene: TRBV20-1
D gene: .
CDR3 protein: CSAPPHSTDTQYF
CDR3 DNA: TGCAGTGCTCCCCCTCACTCCACAGATACGCAGTATTTT

clone size: few
J gene: TRBJ2-7
V gene: TRBV7-8
D gene: TRBD2
CDR3 protein: CASSSPWGGEDEQYF
CDR3 DNA: TGTGCCAGCAGCTCCCCCTGGGGGGGAGAGGACGAGCAGTACTTC

clone size: .
J gene: TRBJ2-7
V gene: TRBV4-1
D gene: .
CDR3 protein: CASSQEGTELYEQYF
CDR3 DNA: TGCGCCAGCAGCCAAGAAGGGACTGAATTGTACGAGCAGTACTTC

clone size: many
J gene: TRBJ1-2
V gene: TRBV12-3/TRBV12-4
D gene: .
CDR3 protein: CASRLSSVGAHGYTF
CDR3 DNA: TGTGCCAGCAGGTTATCCTCGGTCGGGGCGCATGGCTACACCTTC

clone size: many
J gene: TRBJ1-1
V gene: TRBV29-1
D gene: .
CDR3 protein: CSVRTPRATEAFF
CDR3 DNA: TGCAGCGTCAGGACCCCACGGGCCACTGAAGCTTTCTTT

clone size: few
J gene: TRBJ2-3
V gene: TRBV20-1
D gene: .
CDR3 protein: CSAMDPRGTDTQYF
CDR3 DNA: TGCAGTGCCATGGACCCGAGGGGCACAGATACGCAGTATTTT

clone size: .
J gene: TRBJ1-4
V gene: TRBV12-3/TRBV12-4
D gene: .
CDR3 protein: CASRPQGGTNEKLFF
CDR3 DNA: TGTGCCAGCAGGCCACAGGGCGGAACTAATGAAAAACTGTTTTTT

clone size: many
J gene: TRBJ2-1
V gene: TRBV28
D gene: TRBD2
CDR3 protein: CASSPPAGGNNEQFF
CDR3 DNA: TGTGCCAGCAGCCCCCCAGCGGGAGGTAACAATGAGCAGTTCTTC

clone size: few
J gene: TRBJ1-1
V gene: TRBV5-1
D gene: .
CDR3 protein: CASSWIGANTEAFF
CDR3 DNA: TGCGCCAGCAGCTGGATTGGGGCGAACACTGAAGCTTTCTTT

clone size: .
J gene: TRBJ2-7
V gene: TRBV20-1
D gene: TRBD2
CDR3 protein: CSATVALAGGYEQYF
CDR3 DNA: TGCAGTGCTACGGTAGCACTAGCGGGAGGATACGAGCAGTACTTC

clone size: few
J gene: TRBJ2-5
V gene: TRBV20-1
D gene: TRBD1
CDR3 protein: CSASLPRGQQETQYF
CDR3 DNA: TGCAGTGCTAGTTTGCCACGGGGACAGCAAGAGACCCAGTACTTC

clone size: .
J gene: TRBJ2-7
V gene: TRBV6-1
D gene: .
CDR3 protein: CASTGAGGSYEQYF
CDR3 DNA: TGTGCCAGCACGGGGGCAGGGGGCTCCTACGAGCAGTACTTC

clone size: many
J gene: TRBJ2-1
V gene: TRBV5-1
D gene: TRBD2
CDR3 protein: CASSFTSGRVSYNEQFF
CDR3 DNA: TGCGCCAGCAGCTTCACTAGCGGGAGAGTCTCCTACAATGAGCAGTTCTTC

clone size: .
J gene: TRBJ2-5
V gene: TRBV20-1
D gene: TRBD2
CDR3 protein: CGAIGTNQETQYF
CDR3 DNA: TGCGGTGCTATTGGGACTAACCAAGAGACCCAGTACTTC